The 16 T cell receptor beta chains below were found in one sample sequenced in a study of CD4+ T cells in melanoma. The table came from immunoSEQ multiplex PCR; TCRdb's copy has only in-frame clones and leaves some out. Here the sample spans 140,000 or so clones, around nine tenths being singletons. These receptors were obtained from a human donor with melanoma.

The CDR3 nucleotides are TGTGCCAGCAGCTTAGACGGGACAGGGACCGCCTATGGCTACACCTTC. Protein product: CASSLDGTGTAYGYTF. This chain connects TRBV7-2 to TRBJ1-2, with 9 bases matching TRBD1. Germline V gene data show CDR1 as SGHTA and CDR2 as FQGNSA. The CDR3 is made up of 16 amino acids. V lost 1 base to trimming and J lost 4 bases; unmatched junction nucleotides: 7.

The chain employs TRBV5-1 and TRBJ1-3; 7 nucleotides match TRBD1. V shed 4 bases and J 0 bases; nucleotides not matched to a gene: 7. Germline CDR1 is SGHRS and CDR2 is YFSETQ. CDR3 length: 16 residues. The chain's CDR3 is CASSPGTVRSGNTIYF. The DNA for the CDR3 is TGCGCCAGCAGCCCTGGGACAGTCCGCTCTGGAAACACCATATATTTT.

The DNA for the CDR3 is TGCGCCAGCAGTGAGTCGACTCGGGCGGGGACAGGAGTGTCCACTGAAGCTTTCTTT. As protein: CASSESTRAGTGVSTEAFF. This rearrangement joins TRBV10-1 to TRBJ1-1, with TRBD1 matching 8 bases. In germline, CDR1 is WNHNN, CDR2 SYGVQD (reference sequence). The CDR3 runs 19 residues. With 0 bases clipped from V and 4 bases from J, the junction kept 16 bases outside the gene matches.

This chain joins TRBV4-2 and TRBJ2-5; a possible D gene is TRBD2 (5 bases). This CDR3 is 13 amino acids long. Trimming took off 4 bases at V and 1 base at J, with 7 bases between the two ends. Germline loops: CDR1 LGHNA, CDR2 YNFKEQ. CDR3: CASSRGLQETQYF. In nucleotides, the CDR3 is TGTGCCAGCAGCCGAGGACTCCAAGAGACCCAGTACTTC.

This chain connects TRBV30 to TRBJ1-5; D uncertain. CDR3 length: 14 residues. Deletions cut 7 bases from V and 1 base from J, with 14 bases between. From germline, CDR1 is GTSNPN and CDR2 SVGIG (reference sequence). CDR3 coding DNA: TGTGCCTTCCTAGGGAGAGGAAGCAATCAGCCCCAGCATTTT. It specifies CAFLGRGSNQPQHF.

The chain employs TRBV18 and TRBJ2-5; D is possibly TRBD1 (6 bases). This CDR3 has 14 amino acids. Trimming pared 5 bases from V and 5 bases from J, leaving 15 bases between. CDR1 KGHSH and CDR2 LQKENI come from the germline V gene. This CDR3 is CASSTTGKKETQYF. CDR3 sequence (DNA): TGTGCCAGCTCAACCACAGGGAAAAAGGAGACCCAGTACTTC.

The chain has TRBV11-2 and TRBJ2-2, with D perhaps matching TRBD2 (6 bases). The germline CDR1 and CDR2 sequences are SGHAT and FQNNGV. The CDR3 extends over 15 amino acids. V shed 4 bases and J shed 0 bases, with 9 bases lying between them. CDR3 nucleotide sequence: TGTGCCAGCAGCTCCCGCGGGACGAACACCGGGGAGCTGTTTTTT. The encoded protein is CASSSRGTNTGELFF.

V gene TRBV30 combines with J gene TRBJ1-4, with D uncertain. CDR1 GTSNPN and CDR2 SVGIG come from the germline V gene (reference sequence). The CDR3 runs to 13 residues. Trimming stripped 1 base from V and 12 bases from J, with 15 bases between. CDR3 sequence reads: CAWSERSGLQLFF. The CDR3 bases are TGTGCCTGGAGTGAGCGGTCGGGCCTACAACTGTTTTTT. Full variable domain (outside the CDR3, taken from reference TRBV30 and TRBJ1-4): SQTIHQWPATLVQPVGSPLSLECTVEGTSNPNLYWYRQAAGRGLQLLFYSVGIGQISSEVPQNLSASRPQDRQFILSSKKLLLSDSGFYLCAWSERSGLQLFFGSGTQLSVL.

The CDR3 DNA is TGTGCCAGCAGCAAAGAGGCGACAGCTAACACTGAAGCTTTCTTT. The encoded protein is CASSKEATANTEAFF. The chain joins TRBV7-6 to TRBJ1-1, with D possibly matching TRBD1 (5 bases). V was shortened by 5 bases and J by 2 bases, with 15 bases between the two germline ends. Germline V gene sequence: CDR1 SGHVS, CDR2 FNYEAQ. The CDR3 length is 15 residues. Drawing the rest from reference TRBV7-6 and TRBJ1-1, the complete variable domain is GAGVSQSPRYKVTKRGQDVALRCDPISGHVSLYWYRQALGQGPEFLTYFNYEAQQDKSGLPNDRFSAERPEGSISTLTIQRTEQRDSAMYRCASSKEATANTEAFFGQGTRLTVV.

The gene calls are TRBV5-1 and TRBJ1-2; D may be TRBD1 (5 bases). The CDR3 has 16 amino acids. Germline values: CDR1 SGHRS, CDR2 YFSETQ. Between the trimmed V and J ends, which lost 4 bases and 6 bases, there was a span of 22 bases. CDR3 amino acids: CASSPTAGNDVDGYTF. CDR3 sequence (DNA): TGCGCCAGCAGCCCTACGGCAGGGAATGATGTAGATGGCTACACCTTC.

The chain uses TRBV7-6 and TRBJ2-5; D unclear. The CDR3 spans 14 residues. Per the germline V gene, CDR1 is SGHVS and CDR2 is FNYEAQ. V lost 5 bases and J 5 bases, leaving 15 bases between the germline ends. The DNA of the CDR3 is TGTGCCAGCAGCCCAAGGGTGGTCGGGGAGACCCAGTACTTC. Translating gives CASSPRVVGETQYF.

This clone showed up just a few times. The CDR3 DNA reads TGCGCCAGCAGCTCCGGCCGTCCGCCAGATACGCAGTATTTT. Its protein is CASSSGRPPDTQYF. V and J are TRBV5-1 and TRBJ2-3, with D uncertain. In germline, CDR1 is SGHRS, CDR2 YFSETQ. The ends were cut back, 3 bases at V and 4 bases at J, with 12 bases in the middle. This CDR3 is built from 14 residues. The variable domain in full, with the rest retrieved from reference TRBV5-1 and TRBJ2-3, is KAGVTQTPRYLIKTRGQQVTLSCSPISGHRSVSWYQQTPGQGLQFLFEYFSETQRNKGNFPGRFSGRQFSNSRSEMNVSTLELGDSALYLCASSSGRPPDTQYFGPGTRLTVL.

The J gene is TRBJ2-2, the V gene TRBV7-3, with D possibly matching TRBD2 (6 bases). The CDR3 runs to 14 residues. Germline CDR1 reads SGHTA; CDR2 reads FQGTGA. Trimming stripped 2 bases from V and 6 bases from J, with 10 bases between. This chain's CDR3 is CASSLAGLAGELFF. The CDR3 DNA reads as TGTGCCAGCAGCTTAGCGGGGTTGGCCGGGGAGCTGTTTTTT.

The J gene is TRBJ1-1, the V gene TRBV6-1; D call uncertain. The CDR3 extends over 14 amino acids. The germline V and J ends were trimmed by 6 bases and 1 base, with 12 bases remaining between them. Germline V lookup: CDR1 MNHNS, CDR2 SASEGT. Written as DNA, the CDR3 is TGTGCCAGCAGGGCCGAGGCGCGGAACACTGAAGCTTTCTTT. As protein: CASRAEARNTEAFF.

This rearrangement joins TRBV5-1 to TRBJ2-7, with 7 bases lining up with TRBD2. CDR3 length: 15 amino acids. The germline gives CDR1 SGHRS, CDR2 YFSETQ. V dropped 0 bases and J dropped 0; count of bases not matched to a gene: 3. CDR3 amino acids: CASSLAGGSSYEQYF. The CDR3 coding sequence is TGCGCCAGCAGCTTGGCCGGGGGGAGCTCCTACGAGCAGTACTTC.

This clone appeared a few times. The chain employs TRBV18 and TRBJ1-1; D remains unclear. Germline CDR1 reads KGHSH; CDR2 reads LQKENI. The CDR3 length is 11 residues. V was pared by 2 bases and J by 7 bases, with 5 bases between. The chain's CDR3 is CASSPGNEAFF. The CDR3 nucleotides read TGTGCCAGCTCACCAGGAAATGAAGCTTTCTTT.